What follows is one TCR beta chain and its context. The antigen remains unidentified. The CDR3 covers 13 residues. Germline V gene data show CDR1 as SGHKS and CDR2 as YYEKEE (reference sequence). This entry comes from a study of CXCR3-negative and CXCR3-positive naive CD8 T cells. Study-wide findings and caveats: CXCR3-negative and CXCR3-positive naive cells shared comparable TRBV-TRBJ usage, but memory cells did not. The authors found comparable surface CD5 between naive subsets and inferred TCR strength from TRB CDR3 properties. Sequencing showed both naive subsets with comparably high diversity, and memory CD8+ cells much lower.

Preparation of TRB cDNA libraries relied on 5' RACE carrying UMI labels. No DNA is given; TCRdb re-called the 5' RACE reads and lists each CDR3 protein once. The sample's table shows 40,000 to 45,000 distinct CDR3 sequences. Source material: memory CD8+ T cells from blood. V is TRBV5-5 and J is TRBJ2-7; the TRBD2 assignment by TCRdb is unverifiable without DNA. This TCR was recovered from a human donor in good health. Some clones in this sample may be carry-over from other donors' samples. CDR3 region: CASSFGRVDEQYF.